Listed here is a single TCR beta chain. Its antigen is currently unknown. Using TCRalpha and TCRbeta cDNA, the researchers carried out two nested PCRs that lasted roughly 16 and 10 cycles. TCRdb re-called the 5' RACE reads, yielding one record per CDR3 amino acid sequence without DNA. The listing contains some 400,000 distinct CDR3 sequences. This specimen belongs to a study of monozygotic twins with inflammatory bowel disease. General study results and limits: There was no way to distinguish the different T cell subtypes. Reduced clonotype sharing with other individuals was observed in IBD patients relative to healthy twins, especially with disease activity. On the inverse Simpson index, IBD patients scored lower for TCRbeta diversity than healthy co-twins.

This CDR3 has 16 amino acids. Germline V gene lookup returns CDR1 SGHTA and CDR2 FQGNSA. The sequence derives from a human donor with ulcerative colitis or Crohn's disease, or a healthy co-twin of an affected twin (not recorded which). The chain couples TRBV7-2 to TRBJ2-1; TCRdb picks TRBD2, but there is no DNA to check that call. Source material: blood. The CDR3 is CASSLSGTRGYNEQFF.